The 30 T cell receptor beta chains listed next were all sequenced from one sample in a study of CD8 T cells in ankylosing spondylitis. TCRdb passed the 5' RACE reads through MiXCR, listing each CDR3 protein once. The sample holds about 190,000 distinct CDR3 sequences; 13% are singletons and the top ten take 11%. The sequenced sample consisted of blood, either unsorted or a sorted T cell fraction (not recorded which). Every receptor here comes from a female donor with ankylosing spondylitis or in good health (not recorded which).

This clonotype was recorded many times. The chain is built from TRBV2 and TRBJ1-5; D is undetermined. V dropped 3 bases and J dropped 5 bases, with 8 bases sitting between them. The CDR3 covers 13 residues. Germline-derived CDR1 and CDR2 are SNHLY and FYNNEI. CDR3 nucleotides: TGTGCCAGCAGTGATAATGGGGATCAGCCCCAGCATTTT. Translation gives CASSDNGDQPQHF. Full variable domain (outside the CDR3, taken from reference TRBV2 and TRBJ1-5): EPEVTQTPSHQVTQMGQEVILRCVPISNHLYFYWYRQILGQKVEFLVSFYNNEISEKSEIFDDQFSVERPDGSNFTLKIRSTKLEDSAMYFCASSDNGDQPQHFGDGTRLSIL.

Note on this clonotype: This clone may be a read error of a much larger clone one base away. The chain recombines TRBV10-3 with TRBJ2-3; D gene unclear. The ends were cut back, 7 bases at V and 4 bases at J, with 9 bases in the middle. CDR1 ENHRY and CDR2 SYGVKD come from the germline V gene. CDR3 length: 12 residues. CDR3: CAINGSADTQYF. The CDR3, as DNA: TGTGCCATCAATGGGTCGGCAGATACGCAGTATTTT.

In its sample, this clonotype was seen a few times. V usage is TRBV18 and J usage is TRBJ2-1; D ambiguous. Germline CDR1 and CDR2: KGHSH and LQKENI. The length of the CDR3 is 14 residues. V was trimmed by 2 bases and J by 6 bases, leaving 11 bases between them. This chain's CDR3 is CASSPTHTSNEQFF. In nucleotides, the CDR3 is TGTGCCAGCTCACCAACTCACACCTCCAATGAGCAGTTCTTC.

The sample holds a few counts of this clonotype. CDR3 sequence reads: CASSMGGLAGDSYEQYF. Written as DNA, the CDR3 is TGTGCCAGTAGTATGGGGGGACTAGCGGGAGACTCCTACGAGCAGTACTTC. V and J are TRBV19 and TRBJ2-7; 14 bases are shared with TRBD2. The CDR3 consists of 17 residues. The germline V gene has CDR1 LNHDA and CDR2 SQIVND (reference sequence). With 3 bases clipped from V and 0 bases from J, the junction kept 4 bases outside the gene matches. The full variable domain, rest sourced from reference TRBV19 and TRBJ2-7, is DGGITQSPKYLFRKEGQNVTLSCEQNLNHDAMYWYRQDPGQGLRLIYYSQIVNDFQKGDIAEGYSVSREKKESFPLTVTSAQKNPTAFYLCASSMGGLAGDSYEQYFGPGTRLTVT.

The rearrangement joins TRBV7-2 to TRBJ2-2; 11 bases match TRBD2. Trimming took 3 bases from V and 1 from J; bases not matched to a gene: 4. The CDR3 has 17 amino acids. The germline V gene encodes CDR1 SGHTA and CDR2 FQGNSA. The CDR3 spells CASSFLAGGGNTGELFF. The DNA for the CDR3 is TGTGCCAGCAGCTTTCTAGCGGGAGGCGGGAACACCGGGGAGCTGTTTTTT.

This clonotype has a count of ten or more. The rearrangement uses TRBV29-1 and TRBJ2-2; D is uncertain. There are 13 residues in the CDR3. Trimming left V 6 bases short and J 4 bases short, with 12 bases between. Germline V gene sequence: CDR1 SQVTM, CDR2 ANQGSEA. CDR3: CSVGLSSTGELFF. The DNA for the CDR3 is TGCAGCGTGGGGTTATCGAGCACCGGGGAGCTGTTTTTT.

This clonotype occurred many times. This chain joins TRBV27 and TRBJ1-5; D is undetermined. The CDR3 is made up of 10 amino acids. V dropped 5 bases and J dropped 6 bases, with 2 bases sitting between them. The germline gives CDR1 MNHEY, CDR2 SMNVEV (reference sequence). CDR3 amino acids: CASSRQPQHF. CDR3 coding DNA: TGTGCCAGCAGTCGTCAGCCCCAGCATTTT.

The CDR3 is CASSLSTYTDTQYF. CDR3 nucleotides: TGTGCCAGCAGCCTATCAACATACACAGATACGCAGTATTTT. The chain combines TRBV3-1 with TRBJ2-3; no clear D. From germline, CDR1 is LGHDT and CDR2 YNNKEL (reference sequence). V lost 4 bases and J 2 bases, leaving 10 bases between the germline ends. The CDR3 has 14 amino acids.

This clonotype has at least ten counts. The chain couples TRBV12-3 or TRBV12-4 to TRBJ2-1; the match to TRBD2 covers 8 bases. This CDR3 has 17 residues. V lost 5 bases to trimming and J lost 10 bases; unmatched junction nucleotides: 19. The CDR3 DNA follows: TGTGCCAGCAGTCCGAAGCCGGGACTAGGGTCCGGCAGCGAGCAGTTCTTC. Translation: CASSPKPGLGSGSEQFF.

The CDR3 DNA is TGTGCCAGCAGACAAGCGGGAGAAGCCGGCAATGAGCAGTTCTTC. This codes for CASRQAGEAGNEQFF. This chain uses TRBV6-2 or TRBV6-3 with TRBJ2-1; TRBD2 matches 8 bases. Trimming cost V 6 bases and J 6 bases; bases outside gene matches: 10. The CDR3 loop spans 15 amino acids. Per germline, CDR1 MNHEY and CDR2 SVGEGT.

This clonotype has only a few counts. The J gene is TRBJ2-6, the V gene TRBV5-1; no definite D call. The ends were cut back, 0 bases at V and 0 bases at J, with 7 bases in the middle. Germline V gives CDR1 SGHRS, CDR2 YFSETQ. CDR3 length equals 16 residues. CDR3 sequence reads: CASSLDLGSGANVLTF. The CDR3 nucleotides are TGCGCCAGCAGCTTGGACTTAGGCTCTGGGGCCAACGTCCTGACTTTC.

This clonotype occurred many times. The chain couples TRBV15 to TRBJ2-6; D is unclear. Per germline, CDR1 LNHNV and CDR2 YYDKDF (reference sequence). V was pared by 3 bases and J by 0 bases, with 15 bases between. CDR3 length: 18 amino acids. The CDR3 bases are TGTGCCACCAGCAGGGAGACGGTTACATACTCTGGGGCCAACGTCCTGACTTTC. Translation gives CATSRETVTYSGANVLTF.

This clonotype was recorded at least ten times. The chain employs TRBV5-6 and TRBJ1-1; 9 nucleotides line up with TRBD1. The CDR3 is 15 residues long. V was pared by 0 bases and J by 1 base, with 1 base of the junction left unmatched. Germline-derived CDR1 and CDR2 are SGHDT and YYEEEE. The CDR3 DNA sequence: TGTGCCAGCAGCTTGGAGACAGGGGGGAACACTGAAGCTTTCTTT. It encodes CASSLETGGNTEAFF.

This clonotype was found many times. The genes are TRBV5-1 and TRBJ2-3; no clear D. This CDR3 contains 15 residues. V lost 0 bases and J 0 bases, leaving 8 bases between the germline ends. Per the germline V gene, CDR1 is SGHRS and CDR2 is YFSETQ. DNA of the CDR3: TGCGCCAGCAGCTTGGCGGGCCTCAGCACAGATACGCAGTATTTT. It codes for CASSLAGLSTDTQYF.

This clonotype has a count of ten or more. V is TRBV29-1 and J is TRBJ2-1; 13 bases are a match to TRBD2. With V trimmed by 6 bases and J by 9 bases, 8 bases remained unmatched. CDR3 length equals 14 residues. Germline assignment: CDR1 SQVTM and CDR2 ANQGSEA. CDR3 residues: CSVLPGLAGFEQFF. CDR3 in DNA: TGCAGCGTATTGCCGGGACTAGCGGGATTTGAGCAGTTCTTC.

On this clonotype itself: The junction does not match germline at one end; this may be a read error. The chain employs TRBV11-2 and TRBJ2-7; TRBD1 might be the D (5 bases). CDR1 and CDR2 (germline): SGHAT, FQNNGV. This CDR3 is built from 15 residues. Written as DNA, the CDR3 is TGTGCCAACAGCTCCCGATTGACAGTTACCTACGAGCAGTACTTC. Translated, it gives CANSSRLTVTYEQYF.

The chain recombines TRBV9 with TRBJ2-1; no firm D call. The germline CDR1 and CDR2 sequences are SGDLS and YYNGEE. The CDR3 extends over 14 amino acids. V shed 4 bases and J shed 3 bases, with 11 bases lying between them. The CDR3 is CASSIRLDYNEQFF. As DNA, the CDR3 is TGTGCCAGCAGCATTCGCCTAGACTACAATGAGCAGTTCTTC.

This clonotype was found many times. The chain is built from TRBV21-1 and TRBJ2-2. TRBV21-1 is given as a pseudogene. There are 12 residues in the CDR3. The CDR3 reads CASSNVPGELFF. The CDR3 bases are TGTGCCAGCAGCAACGTACCCGGGGAGCTGTTTTTT.

This clonotype was counted a few times. This sequence joins TRBV18 and TRBJ2-3; TRBD1 might be the D (5 bases). Germline V gene sequence: CDR1 KGHSH, CDR2 LQKENI. This CDR3 comprises 15 residues. V was pared by 2 bases and J by 5 bases, with 14 bases between. CDR3 nucleotides: TGTGCCAGCTCACCAAGCCAGGGCTGGGGAGATACGCAGTATTTT. Translation gives CASSPSQGWGDTQYF.

This clonotype was observed many times. The chain has TRBV5-1 and TRBJ2-7; D is perhaps TRBD2 (5 bases). The CDR3 contains 14 residues. V was pared by 0 bases and J by 5 bases, with 12 bases between. Germline CDR1 and CDR2: SGHRS and YFSETQ. The CDR3 loop reads CASSLALFGDEQYF. The CDR3 nucleotides read TGCGCCAGCAGCTTGGCCCTTTTCGGGGACGAGCAGTACTTC.

This clonotype occurred many times. The chain joins TRBV20-1 to TRBJ2-1; D ambiguous. V was cut by 0 bases and J by 5 bases, with 11 bases left in between. The CDR3 runs 14 residues. The germline CDR1 and CDR2 sequences are DFQATT and SNEGSKA (reference sequence). The CDR3 loop reads CSARDQSRNNEQFF. Written as DNA, the CDR3 is TGCAGTGCTAGAGATCAGAGTAGAAACAATGAGCAGTTCTTC.

This clonotype was seen at least ten times. J is TRBJ2-1 and V is TRBV5-1, with TRBD1 identical over 7 bases. Losses at the gene ends were 4 bases for V and 6 bases for J; bases not matched to a gene: 4. The CDR3 is 13 residues long. Germline CDR1 is SGHRS and CDR2 is YFSETQ. This chain's CDR3 is CASSPTGVNEQFF. In DNA form, the CDR3 reads TGCGCCAGCAGCCCAACAGGGGTCAATGAGCAGTTCTTC.

This clonotype was counted only a few times. The rearrangement uses TRBV7-2 and TRBJ2-7; TRBD1 aligns across 9 bases. The V gene end was trimmed by 2 bases and the J gene end by 3 bases; junction bases not matched to a gene: 5. Germline values: CDR1 SGHTA, CDR2 FQGNSA. The CDR3 sequence is 15 residues long. The CDR3 spells CASSLTKDRGYEQYF. CDR3 sequence (DNA): TGTGCCAGCAGCTTAACTAAGGACAGGGGCTACGAGCAGTACTTC.

This clonotype was seen ten or more times. V is TRBV4-3 and J is TRBJ1-1; D perhaps matches TRBD1 (5 bases). Trimming took 1 base from V and 8 from J, leaving 14 bases between them. Germline CDR1 LGHNA, CDR2 YSLEER. This CDR3 has 14 amino acids. In nucleotides, the CDR3 is TGCGCCAGCAGCCAAGCAAGGGGAACCAGAGAAGCTTTCTTT. Its protein is CASSQARGTREAFF.

This clonotype was seen many times. The chain is built from TRBV5-1 and TRBJ2-1; 7 bases match TRBD1. V was clipped by 3 bases and J by 6 bases; unmatched bases: 3. In germline, CDR1 is SGHRS, CDR2 YFSETQ. This CDR3 comprises 13 residues. CDR3 amino acids: CASSSTGSNEQFF. The CDR3 nucleotides are TGCGCCAGCAGCTCGACAGGGAGCAATGAGCAGTTCTTC.

The table lists this clonotype with many counts. The chain combines TRBV29-1 with TRBJ1-3; 7 bases line up with TRBD1. With 6 bases clipped from V and 2 bases from J, the junction kept 7 bases outside the gene matches. The germline V gene encodes CDR1 SQVTM and CDR2 ANQGSEA. The CDR3 has 14 amino acids. In DNA form, the CDR3 reads TGCAGCGTAGCTACAGGGGCGGCTGGAAACACCATATATTTT. Amino acid sequence: CSVATGAAGNTIYF. The whole variable domain, filled in from reference TRBV29-1 and TRBJ1-3, reads SAVISQKPSRDICQRGTSLTIQCQVDSQVTMMFWYRQQPGQSLTLIATANQGSEATYESGFVIDKFPISRPNLTFSTLTVSNMSPEDSSIYLCSVATGAAGNTIYFGEGSWLTVV.

This clonotype was seen a few times. This chain links TRBV3-1 with TRBJ1-4, with 9 bases aligning to TRBD1. Trimming cost V 10 bases and J 10 bases; bases outside gene matches: 10. The CDR3 is 13 residues long. In germline, CDR1 is LGHDT, CDR2 YNNKEL (reference sequence). In nucleotides, the CDR3 is TGTGCCACCCGCCGGGACAGGGACGGAAAACTGTTTTTT. It specifies CATRRDRDGKLFF.

This clonotype was seen at least ten times. The V and J genes are TRBV6-1 and TRBJ1-5, with D unclear. Deletions cut 4 bases from V and 0 bases from J, with 10 bases between. This CDR3 is 15 amino acids long. Germline assignment: CDR1 MNHNS and CDR2 SASEGT. The CDR3 is CASSASSYSNQPQHF. CDR3 in DNA: TGTGCCAGCAGTGCTTCAAGCTATAGCAATCAGCCCCAGCATTTT.

This clonotype was counted only a few times. The chain employs TRBV19 and TRBJ1-5; TRBD1 is a possible D gene (6 bases). Germline values: CDR1 LNHDA, CDR2 SQIVND (reference sequence). The CDR3 length is 15 residues. The V end lost 1 base, the J end lost 5 bases, and 12 bases lay between the germline ends. The CDR3 sequence: CASSIGTVLYQPQHF. In nucleotides, the CDR3 is TGTGCCAGTAGTATAGGGACAGTACTATATCAGCCCCAGCATTTT.

The rearrangement links TRBV12-3 or TRBV12-4 to TRBJ1-3; D is perhaps TRBD1 (5 bases). Trimming removed 5 bases from V and 2 bases from J, with 10 bases in between. This CDR3 is 14 amino acids long. CDR3: CASSAQETGNTIYF. The CDR3 nucleotides read TGTGCCAGCAGTGCACAGGAAACTGGAAACACCATATATTTT.